The T cell receptor beta chain described here comes from a study of T cells after yellow fever vaccination. Study-wide results and caveats: Repertoires sorted by FACS could include abundant clonotypes that are contaminants from the bulk population.

Germline V lookup: CDR1 SEHNR, CDR2 FQNEAQ (reference sequence). The CDR3 sequence is 12 residues long. Unmatched junction bases numbered 7, after V lost 11 bases and J lost 6 bases. In this sample, this clonotype turned up a few times. What it binds is not known. In TCRdb, the 5' RACE reads were re-called with MiXCR into one record per CDR3 protein. The sample carries roughly 260,000 distinct CDR3 sequences, under 15% recorded once. The receptor comes from a man aged 25-40 years who received the YFV17D yellow fever vaccine. V and J are TRBV7-9 and TRBJ2-1; 7 bases agree with TRBD1. The specimen comprised CD4+ T cells sorted from PBMCs, sampled 45 days after the yellow fever booster vaccination. In DNA form, the CDR3 reads TGTGCCTCCGAGAAGGGGGCCAATGAGCAGTTCTTC. As protein: CASEKGANEQFF. Drawing the rest from reference TRBV7-9 and TRBJ2-1, the complete variable domain is DTGVSQNPRHKITKRGQNVTFRCDPISEHNRLYWYRQTLGQGPEFLTYFQNEAQLEKSRLLSDRFSAERPKGSFSTLEIQRTEQGDSAMYLCASEKGANEQFFGPGTRLTVL.